This T cell receptor beta chain emerged from a study of Graves' ophthalmopathy and Graves' hyperthyroidism. Amplifying from RNA transcripts, the study obtained TCR beta CDR3 regions. A first-round RT-PCR used HTBI primers, followed by a second-round multiplex PCR. In TCRdb, the multiplex PCR reads were re-called with MiXCR into one record per CDR3 protein. The data show about 660,000 distinct CDR3 sequences, 35% to 50% seen once. Study-wide points: Built on 13 signatures, a model told ophthalmopathy apart from stable hyperthyroidism with 85% to 90% sensitivity and approximately 81% specificity. Among expanded thyroid clonotypes above 0.001 frequency, most also occurred in blood. Prediction of ophthalmopathy progression reached about 65% sensitivity and nearly 75% specificity.

Unmatched junction bases numbered 3, after V lost 4 bases and J lost 4 bases. The V gene's germline CDR1 is MGHRA and CDR2 YSYEKL. This CDR3 is built from 13 residues. This clonotype was counted ten times or more. Its antigen remains unknown. The TCR sequence derives from an adult man with Graves' ophthalmopathy. The material sequenced was peripheral blood. The V call is TRBV4-1, the J call TRBJ2-5, with 7 nucleotides matching TRBD2. CDR3 loop: CASSRREGETQYF. For the CDR3, the DNA is TGCGCCAGCAGCCGGAGGGAGGGAGAGACCCAGTACTTC.